The T cell receptor beta chain under discussion was sequenced for a study of CXCR3-negative and CXCR3-positive naive CD8 T cells. Study at large: Across all libraries, TRB reads numbered roughly 150 million, with about 1.5 +/- 0.3 million in each library. Points from the study as a whole: The study found more hydrophobic TRB CDR3s in CXCR3-positive naive cells than in CXCR3-negative naive cells.

Sorting yielded triplicates of about 280,000 cells for each CD8+ T cell subset. Comment on this clonotype: The target antigen is unknown.

In preparing the TRB cDNA libraries, 5' RACE with UMI labels was used. One entry per CDR3 protein, without DNA, is what TCRdb gives after re-calling the 5' RACE reads. The sample spans more than 70,000 distinct CDR3 sequences; the ten largest clones claim about 0.62%. The sequenced material came from naive CXCR3+ CD8+ T cells from blood. Subset noted: CD45RO-CCR7+CD27+CD95- naive CD8+ T cells expressing CXCR3 (TNR3+). The sequence derives from a human donor in good health. Some clones in this sample may be carry-over from other donors' samples.

This CDR3 is CASSQTSGGGEETQYF. The chain recombines TRBV6-5 with TRBJ2-5; as DNA is missing, the TRBD1 call by TCRdb cannot be tested. CDR3 length: 16 amino acids. The V gene's germline CDR1 is MNHEY and CDR2 SVGAGI.